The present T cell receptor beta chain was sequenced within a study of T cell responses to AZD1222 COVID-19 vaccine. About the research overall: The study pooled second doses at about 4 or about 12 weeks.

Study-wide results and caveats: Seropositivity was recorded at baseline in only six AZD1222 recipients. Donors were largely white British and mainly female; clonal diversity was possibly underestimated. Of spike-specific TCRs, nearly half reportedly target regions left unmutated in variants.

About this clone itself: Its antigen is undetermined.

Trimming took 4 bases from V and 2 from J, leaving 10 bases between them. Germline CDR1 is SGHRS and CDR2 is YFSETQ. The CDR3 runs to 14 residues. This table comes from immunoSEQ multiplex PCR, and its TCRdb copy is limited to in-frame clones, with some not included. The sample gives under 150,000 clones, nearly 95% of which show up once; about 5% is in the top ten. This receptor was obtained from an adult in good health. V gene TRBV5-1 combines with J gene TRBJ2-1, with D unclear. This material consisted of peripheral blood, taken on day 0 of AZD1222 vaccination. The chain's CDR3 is CASSMTIPYNEQFF. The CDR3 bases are TGCGCCAGCAGCATGACAATCCCCTACAATGAGCAGTTCTTC. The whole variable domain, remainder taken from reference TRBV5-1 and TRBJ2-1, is KAGVTQTPRYLIKTRGQQVTLSCSPISGHRSVSWYQQTPGQGLQFLFEYFSETQRNKGNFPGRFSGRQFSNSRSEMNVSTLELGDSALYLCASSMTIPYNEQFFGPGTRLTVL.